This T cell receptor (beta chain) was recovered during a study of regulatory T cells in long-lasting Graves disease. Study-level background: Positive TSH receptor antibodies alongside over 5 years of antithyroid drugs were what marked Graves' disease as persistent.

Relying on iRepertoire HTBI primers and Arm-PCR of CDR3 regions, the team built TCR beta libraries. From the multiplex PCR reads, TCRdb called clonotypes with MiXCR, one entry per CDR3 protein. In the table there are 600,000 to 800,000 distinct CDR3 sequences, approximately 29% of which are singletons. Of note for this clonotype: The antigen remains undetermined.

CDR3 length: 13 amino acids. The V gene's germline CDR1 is DFQATT and CDR2 SNEGSKA (reference sequence). The V and J ends lost 3 bases and 6 bases respectively, with 12 bases between them. The time point: persistent/refractory GD, antithyroid drugs over 5 years with positive TRAb. PBMC RNA served as the TCR library source. All patients originated from an endocrinology department located in Xi'an, China. Points from the study as a whole: There was favoring of TRBV28, TRBJ1-2 and TRBJ2-5 in persistent disease.

This chain connects TRBV20-1 to TRBJ1-5; D gene unclear. The TCR comes from a female donor with Graves disease. The sample consisted of peripheral blood mononuclear cells (PBMCs), taken when the disease was refractory, from a patient treated with antithyroid drugs. The CDR3 nucleotides are TGCAGTGCTAGGACCGGGCAAGGTCAGCCCCAGCATTTT. It translates to CSARTGQGQPQHF.